This T cell receptor beta chain is drawn from a study of T cells after yellow fever vaccination. General study points: Any FACS-sorted repertoire could hold abundant clonotypes that contaminate it from the bulk population.

This clonotype was seen at least ten times. Its antigen is still unknown. The junction departs from the called germline gene at one end, perhaps through a read error. The germline V gene encodes CDR1 SGHRS and CDR2 YFSETQ. The CDR3 sequence is 13 residues long. TCRdb itself ran the 5' RACE reads through MiXCR, one entry per CDR3 protein. The table has about 580,000 distinct CDR3 sequences, about a sixth seen once. V usage is TRBV5-1 and J usage is TRBJ2-7; maybe TRBD2 (6 bases). Sequencing was performed on PBMCs, taken 5 to 6 days after the first yellow fever vaccination. This clonotype was obtained from a man aged 18 to 35 who received the YFV17D yellow fever vaccine. The DNA for the CDR3 is TGTGCCAGCAGCTTAGTAGGGACTTACGAGCAGTACTTC. It codes for CASSLVGTYEQYF.